The present entry profiles one T cell receptor beta chain with its context. The CDR3 contains 14 residues. CDR1 is LNHDA, CDR2 SQIVND, per germline (reference sequence). V lost 6 bases, J lost 4 bases, and 5 bases stayed unmatched. The record originates from a study of blood T cell repertoires in COVID-19. Repertoires were generated with immunoSEQ multiplex PCR, while TCRdb's copy carries only in-frame clones and drops some. The data contain around 230,000 clones, around four fifths of them singletons. The source of this sequence is a man aged 40-55 years with acute or convalescent COVID-19. The gene calls are TRBV19 and TRBJ2-3; 9 bases align to TRBD1. Sequencing was carried out using peripheral blood. The CDR3 sequence: CASSPGTGPDTQYF. The CDR3, as DNA: TGTGCCAGTAGCCCCGGGACAGGGCCAGATACGCAGTATTTT.